These 29 T cell receptor beta chains came from one sample sequenced in a study of T cells after yellow fever vaccination. TCRdb ran MiXCR on the 5' RACE reads and lists one entry per CDR3 protein. In the table there are around 250,000 distinct CDR3 sequences, 6% to 7.5% of which are singletons. This specimen consisted of CD4+ T cells sorted from PBMCs, obtained 15 days after the yellow fever booster vaccination. The receptors here all came from a man aged 25 to 40 who received the YFV17D yellow fever vaccine.

This chain uses TRBV29-1 with TRBJ2-3, with 13 bases identical to TRBD2. This CDR3 contains 16 residues. Germline V gene data show CDR1 as SQVTM and CDR2 as ANQGSEA. V dropped 7 bases and J dropped 0; count of bases not matched to a gene: 7. The CDR3 coding sequence is TGCAGCGCTGAGGGACTAGCGGGGTTTAGCACAGATACGCAGTATTTT. Translated, it gives CSAEGLAGFSTDTQYF.

On this clonotype itself: It may be a read error: a sequence one base away is much more abundant. The V call is TRBV7-6, the J call TRBJ2-2; 7 nucleotides align to TRBD1. J was trimmed by 1 base and V by 6 bases; bases with no gene match: 5. Germline V gene sequence: CDR1 SGHVS, CDR2 FNYEAQ. This CDR3 comprises 15 residues. CDR3 nucleotides: TGTGCCAGCAGGCCGAGACAGGGGAACACCGGGGAGCTGTTTTTT. Its translation: CASRPRQGNTGELFF.

At least ten counts were recorded for this clonotype. The junction differs from germline at one of its ends, possibly a read error. This rearrangement joins TRBV11-1 to TRBJ2-2; D may be TRBD2 (6 bases). Germline lookup yields CDR1 SGHAT and CDR2 FQDESV (reference sequence). The CDR3 covers 19 residues. CDR3 nucleotides: TGTGCCAGCAGCCTAGCCCCGGGGGTCGGACATAGCGCCACCGGGGAGCTGTTTTTT. Residues: CASSLAPGVGHSATGELFF. Together with reference TRBV11-1 and TRBJ2-2, the CDR3 gives the full variable domain: EAEVAQSPRYKITEKSQAVAFWCDPISGHATLYWYRQILGQGPELLVQFQDESVVDDSQLPKDRFSAERLKGVDSTLKIQPAELGDSAMYLCASSLAPGVGHSATGELFFGEGSRLTVL.

The table lists this clonotype with a few counts. The chain couples TRBV11-2 to TRBJ2-7; no definite D call. V lost 5 bases, J lost 0 bases, and 14 bases lay in between. CDR1 and CDR2 from the germline V gene are SGHAT and FQNNGV. This CDR3 is built from 15 residues. CDR3 sequence (DNA): TGTGCCAGCAGCGTCCCGACGGTGAGCTCCTACGAGCAGTACTTC. Translated, it gives CASSVPTVSSYEQYF.

Many counts were recorded for this clonotype. The chain combines TRBV7-9 with TRBJ2-7, with 9 bases aligning to TRBD1. The CDR3 has 17 residues. J gave up 3 bases and V 0 bases, and 9 bases lay outside the gene matches. Germline-derived CDR1 and CDR2 are SEHNR and FQNEAQ (reference sequence). The CDR3, as DNA: TGTGCCAGCAGCTTAGCCCCTAAAGGGACAGGGTTCTACGAGCAGTACTTC. Protein product: CASSLAPKGTGFYEQYF.

In its sample, this clonotype was seen many times. The rearrangement joins TRBV28 to TRBJ2-3, with D unresolved. The V end lost 4 bases, the J end lost 1 base, and 15 bases lay between the germline ends. The CDR3 sequence is 16 residues long. Germline V CDR1 and CDR2: MDHEN, SYDVKM. CDR3 DNA sequence: TGTGCCAGCAGTTCAAACCCCGTGGCACGCACAGATACGCAGTATTTT. This gives the protein CASSSNPVARTDTQYF.

J is TRBJ1-2 and V is TRBV20-1, with a possible D match to TRBD1 (6 bases). The V gene lost 6 bases and the J gene lost 0 bases, with 14 bases spanning the gap. This CDR3 has 14 amino acids. Germline V gives CDR1 DFQATT, CDR2 SNEGSKA (reference sequence). The CDR3 nucleotides are TGCAGTGCCTCGGGGGGCCGAGCTAACTATGGCTACACCTTC. As protein: CSASGGRANYGYTF.

Comments on this clonotype: A much larger clone sits a single nucleotide away, making a read error possible. The V call is TRBV7-2, the J call TRBJ1-2; 10 bases are shared with TRBD1. The CDR3 spans 16 residues. The V gene's germline CDR1 is SGHTA and CDR2 FQGNSA. J lost 3 bases, V lost 3 bases, and 7 bases had no gene match. The CDR3 DNA follows: TGTACCAGCAGCTTGGTCGGGACAGGGGCCTACTATGGCTACACCTTC. Translation: CTSSLVGTGAYYGYTF.

Details on this clonotype: At one boundary the junction diverges from the germline segment, which might be a read error. The CDR3 nucleotides read TGTGCCAGCAGCCAAACTAGCGGGCCGACCGGGGAGCTGTCTTTT. This encodes CASSQTSGPTGELSF. V gene TRBV3-1 combines with J gene TRBJ2-2; TRBD2 matches at 9 bases. There are 15 residues in the CDR3. CDR1 is LGHDT, CDR2 YNNKEL, per germline (reference sequence). The full variable domain, completed using reference TRBV3-1 and TRBJ2-2, is DTAVSQTPKYLVTQMGNDKSIKCEQNLGHDTMYWYKQDSKKFLKIMFSYNNKELIINETVPNRFSPKSPDKAHLNLHINSLELGDSAVYFCASSQTSGPTGELSFGEGSRLTVL.

The table lists this clonotype with a few counts. V is TRBV5-1 and J is TRBJ2-5; no definite D call. Looked up from germline, CDR1 is SGHRS and CDR2 is YFSETQ. The CDR3 sequence is 12 residues long. Trimming left V 0 bases short and J 5 bases short, with 5 bases between. The CDR3 DNA reads TGCGCCAGCAGCTTGGGGTTCGAGACCCAGTACTTC. Its translation: CASSLGFETQYF. Drawing the rest from reference TRBV5-1 and TRBJ2-5, the complete variable domain is KAGVTQTPRYLIKTRGQQVTLSCSPISGHRSVSWYQQTPGQGLQFLFEYFSETQRNKGNFPGRFSGRQFSNSRSEMNVSTLELGDSALYLCASSLGFETQYFGPGTRLLVL.

This clonotype was detected a few times. This chain joins TRBV3-1 and TRBJ2-7; TRBD2 is a possible D gene (6 bases). CDR1 is LGHDT and CDR2 is YNNKEL in the germline V gene (reference sequence). The CDR3 totals 17 residues. Trimming cost V 4 bases and J 0 bases, with 19 bases left between them. In DNA, the CDR3 is TGTGCCAGCAGCCTGGGAACGAGCGGGCTGCACTCCTACGAGCAGTACTTC. This translates into CASSLGTSGLHSYEQYF.

This clonotype came up a few times. The chain carries TRBV5-6 and TRBJ2-3; 8 nucleotides line up with TRBD2. The length of the CDR3 is 16 residues. The germline V gene has CDR1 SGHDT and CDR2 YYEEEE. V dropped 4 bases and J dropped 3; count of bases not matched to a gene: 10. The CDR3 DNA is TGTGCCAGCAGCAGCGGGGGCCTATCGGCGACAGATACGCAGTATTTT. It encodes CASSSGGLSATDTQYF.

There are a few counts of this clonotype. The chain has TRBV9 and TRBJ2-2; D is unresolved. The V gene's germline CDR1 is SGDLS and CDR2 YYNGEE. V lost 0 bases and J 7 bases, leaving 10 bases between the germline ends. There are 14 residues in the CDR3. CDR3: CASSVAVGIGELFF. The CDR3 DNA reads as TGTGCCAGCAGCGTAGCTGTGGGGATCGGGGAGCTGTTTTTT.

This clonotype was counted between two and nine times. The rearrangement links TRBV20-1 to TRBJ2-7, with 10 bases that match TRBD2. The J segment lost 1 base and the V segment lost 4 bases, leaving 16 bases of the junction unmatched. The CDR3 loop spans 18 amino acids. Germline-derived CDR1 and CDR2 are DFQATT and SNEGSKA (reference sequence). The CDR3 here is CSAKPHTSGNKRSYEQYF. For the CDR3, the DNA is TGCAGTGCTAAACCCCATACTAGCGGGAATAAAAGGTCCTACGAGCAGTACTTC.

This clonotype was found a few times. The chain recombines TRBV28 with TRBJ2-1; D possibly corresponds to TRBD2 (5 bases). There are 13 residues in the CDR3. Per the germline V gene, CDR1 is MDHEN and CDR2 is SYDVKM. V lost 4 bases and J lost 1, with 5 bases in between. Here the CDR3 DNA reads TGTGCCAGCAGTTCGGGGTCCTACAATGAGCAGTTCTTC. Amino acids: CASSSGSYNEQFF. The entire variable domain, with the rest obtained from reference TRBV28 and TRBJ2-1, is as follows: DVKVTQSSRYLVKRTGEKVFLECVQDMDHENMFWYRQDPGLGLRLIYFSYDVKMKEKGDIPEGYSVSREKKERFSLILESASTNQTSMYLCASSSGSYNEQFFGPGTRLTVL.

This clonotype was detected many times. V and J are TRBV20-1 and TRBJ1-6; D uncertain. V was trimmed by 7 bases and J by 7 bases, leaving 11 bases between them. The CDR3 contains 12 residues. Germline V gene data show CDR1 as DFQATT and CDR2 as SNEGSKA (reference sequence). Here the CDR3 reads CSVQEVNSPLHF. DNA of the CDR3: TGCAGTGTCCAGGAAGTAAATTCACCCCTCCACTTT.

The V and J genes are TRBV27 and TRBJ2-7, with TRBD2 matching over 7 bases. Trimming took 6 bases from V and 2 from J; bases not matched to a gene: 10. The CDR3 runs 15 residues. Looked up from germline, CDR1 is MNHEY and CDR2 is SMNVEV (reference sequence). The CDR3 bases are TGTGCCAGCAGATTGACCTTAGCGGGCCCCTACGAGCAGTACTTC. As protein: CASRLTLAGPYEQYF.

This clonotype was seen a few times. V is TRBV4-1 and J is TRBJ2-7; 9 bases are shared with TRBD1. The V and J ends lost 3 bases and 6 bases, in that order; junction bases with no gene match: 15. The CDR3 has 17 amino acids. CDR1 is MGHRA and CDR2 is YSYEKL in the germline V gene. The CDR3 sequence: CASSHPQRTGVRGEQYF. The CDR3 bases are TGCGCCAGCAGCCATCCACAGAGGACAGGGGTGAGAGGCGAGCAGTACTTC.

This clonotype was seen at least ten times. The CDR3 region is CASRNSGEQFF. CDR3 nucleotides: TGTGCCAGCAGGAACTCGGGGGAGCAGTTCTTC. The rearrangement uses TRBV3-1 and TRBJ2-1; D perhaps matches TRBD2 (5 bases). Trimming stripped 6 bases from V and 10 bases from J, with 10 bases between. The CDR3 is 11 residues long. Germline V gives CDR1 LGHDT, CDR2 YNNKEL (reference sequence).

This clonotype was observed at least ten times. V gene TRBV29-1 combines with J gene TRBJ2-3; TRBD1 matches at 10 bases. The J segment lost 2 bases and the V segment lost 6 bases, leaving 5 bases of the junction unmatched. The CDR3 is made up of 14 amino acids. Germline V gene lookup returns CDR1 SQVTM and CDR2 ANQGSEA. CDR3 nucleotide sequence: TGCAGCGTGGGGACAGGGGCTAACACAGATACGCAGTATTTT. This codes for CSVGTGANTDTQYF.

This clonotype has a count of ten or more. The rearrangement joins TRBV11-3 to TRBJ2-5; 8 bases line up with TRBD1. The CDR3 has 15 residues. Germline assignment: CDR1 SGHNT and CDR2 YENEEA. V trimming: 0 bases; J trimming: 5 bases; junction bases outside the gene matches: 5. DNA for the CDR3: TGTGCCAGCAGCTTAGAGTCGACAGGGGTGGAGACCCAGTACTTC. Its translation is CASSLESTGVETQYF.

As regards this clonotype: This may stem from a read error, because a much larger clone lies one nucleotide away. The genes are TRBV29-1 and TRBJ2-7, with 10 nucleotides matching TRBD1. The CDR3 extends over 13 amino acids. V shed 5 bases, J shed 2 bases, and the junction held 3 bases outside the gene matches. CDR1 and CDR2 from the germline V gene are SQVTM and ANQGSEA. Here the CDR3 reads CSVSGTGAYEQYF. CDR3 bases: TGCAGCGTTTCCGGGACAGGGGCCTACGAGCAGTACTTC.

This clonotype occurred a few times. The CDR3 reads CASSLDPGSYNEQFF. In nucleotides, the CDR3 is TGTGCCAGCAGCTTGGATCCGGGTTCGTACAATGAGCAGTTCTTC. V gene TRBV5-4 combines with J gene TRBJ2-1; D not certain. CDR1 SGHNT and CDR2 YYREEE come from the germline V gene (reference sequence). The CDR3 length is 15 residues. Trimming removed 0 bases at V and 4 bases at J, with 11 bases between.

The V and J genes are TRBV24-1 and TRBJ2-5, with a possible D match to TRBD2 (6 bases). The germline V gene has CDR1 KGHDR and CDR2 SFDVKD. V lost 5 bases, J lost 4 bases, and 16 bases lay in between. The CDR3 totals 15 residues. CDR3 residues: CATSAPGLTRETQYF. CDR3 sequence (DNA): TGTGCCACCAGTGCCCCTGGACTAACTCGAGAGACCCAGTACTTC.

This clonotype occurred many times. This chain joins TRBV9 and TRBJ2-5, with TRBD1 as a possible D gene (6 bases). Germline V gives CDR1 SGDLS, CDR2 YYNGEE. Trimming took 6 bases from V and 2 from J, leaving 14 bases between them. The CDR3 loop spans 14 amino acids. CDR3 region: CASTRDKGQETQYF. The CDR3, as DNA: TGTGCCAGCACCCGGGACAAGGGACAAGAGACCCAGTACTTC. The whole variable domain, remainder taken from reference TRBV9 and TRBJ2-5, is DSGVTQTPKHLITATGQRVTLRCSPRSGDLSVYWYQQSLDQGLQFLIQYYNGEERAKGNILERFSAQQFPDLHSELNLSSLELGDSALYFCASTRDKGQETQYFGPGTRLLVL.

This clonotype was seen at least ten times. This chain connects TRBV5-1 to TRBJ2-2, with TRBD2 matching over 13 bases. Germline V lookup: CDR1 SGHRS, CDR2 YFSETQ. The CDR3 totals 16 residues. The V segment lost 0 bases and the J segment 5 bases; nucleotides outside the gene matches: 1. The CDR3: CASSLGTSGRTGELFF. The CDR3 nucleotides are TGCGCCAGCAGCTTGGGGACTAGCGGGAGAACCGGGGAGCTGTTTTTT.

This clonotype was detected many times. The chain links TRBV6-1 to TRBJ2-7, with 10 bases that match TRBD2. Germline V gene sequence: CDR1 MNHNS, CDR2 SASEGT. The trim removed 4 bases at V and 3 bases at J, leaving 3 bases unmatched. The CDR3 spans 14 residues. The CDR3 loop reads CASSGLAGYYEQYF. The CDR3 nucleotides are TGTGCCAGCAGTGGACTAGCGGGTTACTACGAGCAGTACTTC.

The chain couples TRBV7-8 to TRBJ1-4, with D possibly matching TRBD1 (6 bases). Germline CDR1 and CDR2: SGHVS and FQNEAQ. CDR3 length equals 15 residues. Deletions cut 2 bases from V and 3 bases from J, with 10 bases between. The CDR3 DNA reads TGTGCCAGCAGCTTATACAGGGTTCCTAATGAAAAACTGTTTTTT. Translation gives CASSLYRVPNEKLFF.

This clonotype was seen only a few times. V is TRBV6-2 or TRBV6-3 and J is TRBJ1-1; unclear D gene. Germline CDR1 MNHEY, CDR2 SVGEGT. Trimming took 7 bases from V and 0 from J, leaving 21 bases between them. CDR3 length: 17 amino acids. DNA for the CDR3: TGTGCCAGCACCCTAGGCGGTGCCCGTCAGCTGAACACTGAAGCTTTCTTT. This sequence encodes CASTLGGARQLNTEAFF.